The 20 T cell receptor beta chains below all came from one sample that was sequenced in a study of neurological immune-mediated disorders (dated by TCRdb to the late 2010s). Preparation of the library involved 5' RACE. Sequencing was carried out with an Illumina HiSeq 2500. TCRdb reprocessing: public reads trimmed at Q25 with fastp, clones called with MiXCR, in-frame beta chains kept. Merged by CDR3 protein, the rows form single entries marked with the most common genes and DNA. The sample includes about 20,000 distinct CDR3 sequences, with roughly 2.6% observed a single time. The ten largest clones represent 4.5% to 7% of the sample. The sequencing input was PBMCs. The receptors derive from a woman under 30 with multiple sclerosis.

This chain uses TRBV12-2 with TRBJ2-7; the table calls TRBD1, which could not be checked here. TRBV12-2 is marked as a pseudogene. This CDR3 has 17 residues. The CDR3 DNA reads as TGTGCAAGTCGCCTCAACCACGTCAGGGAGAGCTCCTACGAGCAGTACGTC. It specifies CASRLNHVRESSYEQYV.

This chain connects TRBV10-1 to TRBJ2-2; D possibly corresponds to TRBD1 (6 bases). Trimming pared 4 bases from V and 6 bases from J, leaving 9 bases between. The length of the CDR3 is 13 residues. CDR1 is WNHNN, CDR2 SYGVQD, per germline (reference sequence). The CDR3 is CASSAGEAGELFF. CDR3 nucleotide sequence: TGCGCCAGCAGTGCAGGGGAAGCCGGGGAGCTGTTTTTT.

This clonotype was seen ten or more times. V usage is TRBV7-8 and J usage is TRBJ2-7; TRBD2 might be the D (6 bases). Trimming removed 3 bases at V and 0 bases at J, with 12 bases between. Germline V lookup: CDR1 SGHVS, CDR2 FQNEAQ. This CDR3 has 15 amino acids. CDR3 sequence reads: CASSFGAGSSYEQYF. CDR3 coding DNA: TGTGCCAGCAGCTTTGGGGCGGGGAGCTCCTACGAGCAGTACTTC.

This clonotype was recorded many times. The chain joins TRBV5-1 to TRBJ2-7; 9 positions match TRBD2. V lost 0 bases and J lost 5; bases outside the gene matches: 6. The CDR3 spans 15 residues. The germline V gene encodes CDR1 SGHRS and CDR2 YFSETQ. The CDR3 sequence is CASSLDLAGSNEQYV. CDR3 nucleotide sequence: TGCGCCAGCAGCTTGGATCTAGCGGGAAGTAACGAGCAGTACGTC.

Ten or more counts support this clonotype. The chain uses TRBV21-1 and TRBJ2-5; the table assigns TRBD2, which was not confirmed against the DNA. TRBV21-1 is a pseudogene segment. This CDR3 is built from 15 residues. CDR3: CASSKVGGRSETQYF. The CDR3 DNA reads as TGTGCCAGCAGCAAAGTTGGCGGGAGGTCTGAGACCCAGTACTTC.

This clonotype was seen ten or more times. The gene calls are TRBV20-1 and TRBJ1-4, with 12 nucleotides matching TRBD1. The CDR3 covers 19 residues. CDR1 is DFQATT and CDR2 is SNEGSKA in the germline V gene (reference sequence). Germline trimming cut 2 bases from V and 1 base from J; bases unmatched to any gene: 11. The CDR3 DNA reads TGCAGTGCTAGACCGATCCGGGACAGGGGGCTCCAAACTAATGAAAAACTGTTTTTT. Translation: CSARPIRDRGLQTNEKLFF.

This clonotype has only a few counts. This chain uses TRBV20-1 with TRBJ2-5; the match to TRBD1 covers 7 bases. This CDR3 contains 12 residues. Germline V gene data show CDR1 as DFQATT and CDR2 as SNEGSKA (reference sequence). Trimming took 5 bases from V and 5 from J; bases not matched to a gene: 5. DNA for the CDR3: TGCAGTGCTGGACAGGCGGTGGAGACCCAGTACTTC. This codes for CSAGQAVETQYF.

Ten or more counts support this clonotype. The chain is built from TRBV20-1 and TRBJ2-7; 14 nucleotides agree with TRBD2. Per germline, CDR1 DFQATT and CDR2 SNEGSKA (reference sequence). This CDR3 comprises 16 residues. V was pared by 5 bases and J by 2 bases, with 8 bases of the junction left unmatched. The CDR3 protein is CSAAGTSGRSAYEQYV. DNA of the CDR3: TGCAGTGCTGCCGGGACTAGCGGGAGATCAGCCTACGAGCAGTACGTC.

This clonotype was counted only a few times. The chain is built from TRBV28 and TRBJ1-1; possibly TRBD1 for D (5 bases). Trimming removed 2 bases from V and 8 bases from J, with 15 bases in between. This CDR3 is built from 14 residues. Germline V gene sequence: CDR1 MDHEN, CDR2 SYDVKM. DNA for the CDR3: TGTGCCAGCAGTTTACGGGGGGGTTATAACGAAGCTTTCTTT. Translation gives CASSLRGGYNEAFF.

This clonotype was detected ten times or more. J is TRBJ1-4 and V is TRBV20-1; D might be TRBD1 (5 bases). Looked up from germline, CDR1 is DFQATT and CDR2 is SNEGSKA (reference sequence). The CDR3 totals 16 residues. Trimming took off 4 bases at V and 0 bases at J, with 15 bases between the two ends. CDR3 sequence: CSAKGDRFATNEKLFF. For the CDR3, the DNA is TGCAGTGCTAAGGGCGACAGATTTGCAACTAATGAAAAACTGTTTTTT.

This clonotype has a count of ten or more. The chain employs TRBV20-1 and TRBJ2-3, with 8 bases aligning to TRBD2. There are 18 residues in the CDR3. V was pared by 0 bases and J by 0 bases, with 11 bases of the junction left unmatched. Germline V gene data show CDR1 as DFQATT and CDR2 as SNEGSKA (reference sequence). CDR3 sequence reads: CSARDALAGSLSTDTQYF. CDR3 bases: TGCAGTGCTAGAGATGCCCTAGCGGGTTCCCTAAGCACAGATACGCAGTATTTT.

This clonotype was picked up many times. The V and J genes are TRBV3-1 and TRBJ2-3; the match to TRBD2 covers 10 bases. The CDR3 runs 15 residues. Germline trimming cut 0 bases from V and 10 bases from J; bases unmatched to any gene: 7. Germline values: CDR1 LGHDT, CDR2 YNNKEL (reference sequence). CDR3 in amino acids: CASSQDLSGGASQYF. The CDR3 nucleotides are TGTGCCAGCAGCCAAGATCTAAGCGGGGGGGCTTCGCAGTATTTT.

This clonotype has a count of ten or more. This rearrangement joins TRBV20-1 to TRBJ2-5; 9 positions match TRBD2. This CDR3 has 17 residues. Germline loops: CDR1 DFQATT, CDR2 SNEGSKA (reference sequence). The V gene end was trimmed by 4 bases and the J gene end by 2 bases; junction bases not matched to a gene: 14. The CDR3 sequence is CSAIQSGRSPLQETQYF. In DNA form, the CDR3 reads TGCAGTGCTATTCAGAGCGGGAGGAGTCCATTACAAGAGACCCAGTACTTC.

This clonotype was seen ten or more times. The chain carries TRBV10-3 and TRBJ2-4; 12 nucleotides match TRBD2. The CDR3 runs 19 residues. The junction had 15 bases not matched to a gene; V was cut back by 7 bases and J by 2 bases. Germline V gene lookup returns CDR1 ENHRY and CDR2 SYGVKD. The CDR3 DNA follows: TGTGCCATCACTCAGTTCCCCCTGACTAGCGGGAGATCCAAAAACATTCAGTACTTC. Its protein product is CAITQFPLTSGRSKNIQYF.

A remark on this clonotype: Possible read error: a much larger clone is one base away. This rearrangement joins TRBV12-3 or TRBV12-4 to TRBJ2-3; D is unclear. The ends were cut back, 3 bases at V and 0 bases at J, with 7 bases in the middle. This CDR3 region has 14 residues. CDR3: CASSLILSTDTQYF. CDR3 bases: TGTGCCAGCAGTTTGATCCTGAGCACAGATACGCAGTATTTT.

The sample holds many counts of this clonotype. The rearrangement joins TRBV6-5 to TRBJ2-2, with 9 nucleotides matching TRBD1. The germline CDR1 and CDR2 sequences are MNHEY and SVGAGI. The CDR3 runs to 14 residues. The junction had 0 bases not matched to a gene; V was cut back by 6 bases and J by 1 base. The CDR3 DNA reads TGTGCCAGCAGGACAGGGGGGAACACCGGGGAGCTGTTTTTT. Its translation is CASRTGGNTGELFF.

This clonotype has ten or more counts. V is TRBV29-1 and J is TRBJ1-4, with 10 bases aligning to TRBD1. J gave up 8 bases and V 6 bases, and 9 bases lay outside the gene matches. Germline V gene data show CDR1 as SQVTM and CDR2 as ANQGSEA. The CDR3 loop spans 14 amino acids. The chain's CDR3 is CSVTGDRGREKLFF. The CDR3 region has the DNA TGCAGCGTGACCGGGGACAGGGGCAGAGAAAAACTGTTTTTT.

This clonotype was found many times. The chain has TRBV6-5 and TRBJ2-5; TRBD1 is a possible D gene (6 bases). The germline gives CDR1 MNHEY, CDR2 SVGAGI. V lost 0 bases, J lost 7 bases, and 6 bases lay in between. The length of the CDR3 is 12 residues. CDR3: CASSYSRGTQYF. CDR3 coding DNA: TGTGCCAGCAGTTACTCCAGGGGGACCCAGTACTTC.

This clonotype occurred many times. This sequence joins TRBV2 and TRBJ1-2, with 9 positions matching TRBD1. V gave up 6 bases and J gave up 4 bases; unmatched junction bases: 6. CDR1 and CDR2 from the germline V gene are SNHLY and FYNNEI. The length of the CDR3 is 14 residues. The chain's CDR3 is CASRGQGGIYGYTF. The CDR3 nucleotides read TGTGCCAGCAGGGGACAGGGAGGGATCTATGGCTACACCTTC.

This clonotype rates as medium-sized (0.01 to 0.1%). The V gene is TRBV9, the J gene TRBJ2-4; the match to TRBD1 covers 7 bases. The germline gives CDR1 SGDLS, CDR2 YYNGEE. This CDR3 region has 21 residues. Germline trimming cut 0 bases from V and 5 bases from J; bases unmatched to any gene: 23. CDR3 in DNA: TGTGCCAGCAGCGTAGGACCAAAAGGGGGCCGGGCCACAGGACTCCAAAACATTCAGTACTTC. Translation gives CASSVGPKGGRATGLQNIQYF.